This T cell receptor beta chain derives from a study of radiation and T cells in renal cell carcinoma. At the level of the study: Nephrectomy followed 15 Gy stereotactic body radiation by 4 weeks.

The time point here: baseline pretreatment blood. Stated treatment: 15 Gy SBRT to primary tumor, nephrectomy 4 weeks later. This renal cell carcinoma was of the clear cell type. TCRdb keeps only in-frame clones here, not all; method: immunoSEQ multiplex PCR. This table holds some 120,000 clones, roughly four fifths found once. The ends were cut back, 6 bases at V and 8 bases at J, with 13 bases in the middle. Germline assignment: CDR1 MDHEN and CDR2 SYDVKM. CDR3 length: 12 amino acids. Sequencing used blood, obtained from a patient whose treatment included radiotherapy and nephrectomy. The chain links TRBV28 to TRBJ1-1; unclear D gene. The clonotype originates from a woman aged 55-69 years with renal cell carcinoma. The CDR3 spells CASSTSRVEAFF. The DNA of the CDR3 is TGTGCCAGCAGCACCTCGCGGGTGGAAGCTTTCTTT.